The entry below describes one TCR beta chain. Its antigen specificity is not known. No qualities accompany the bases; no much larger clone lies one base away. Receptors were amplified or captured by the immunoSEQ multiplex PCR assay. The source is immuneACCESS, and TCRdb retained only in-frame sequences with V and J called. Part of the clones is not carried over; for the studies checked, unresolved V genes explain less than half of this, and the remainder is unexplained. The sample records 50,000 or so clones, 90% to 97% of which are singletons. Around 0.99% of the sample rests with the top ten. Cut back by 0 bases and 6 bases, the V and J ends lie 12 bases apart. The CDR1 and CDR2 encoded by the germline V gene are SGDLS and YYNGEE. Its CDR3 holds 15 amino acids, cysteine through phenylalanine. Of the read, only the CDR3 DNA is kept; its 45 bases are in frame from base 1. The source of the sample is a study of control samples from healthy donors and cancer patients (dated by TCRdb to between 2020 and 2021).

The specimen sequenced was blood. Rearrangement joined TRBV9 to TRBJ1-4; no confident D gene assignment can be made. The receptor was derived from a woman aged 18-29 years in good health. The DNA sequence is as follows: TGTGCCAGCAGCGTAGTGGAAGGGAGCCATGAAAAACTGTTTTTT. This yields the protein CASSVVEGSHEKLFF.